Each of the 25 T cell receptor beta chains below was sequenced from the same sample in a study of post-analysis software for immune sequencing data. Overall study results and limits: In patients, TRBV5-6, TRBV5-1 and TRBV20-1 belonged to five or six TRBV segments found more frequently than in controls.

The antigens these receptors bind are not known. TCR beta cDNA libraries included unique molecular identifiers. TCRdb processed the PCR reads anew with MiXCR; each CDR3 protein has one entry. Of roughly 430,000 distinct CDR3 sequences detected, more than 30% appear once; the ten largest clones hold about 8%. The sample consisted of blood. The receptor set was obtained from a girl aged 2 to 10 with multiple sclerosis.

V and J are TRBV28 and TRBJ1-2; D gene unclear. Between the trimmed V and J ends, which lost 3 bases and 6 bases, there was a span of 8 bases. The CDR3 is 12 residues long. Germline CDR1 and CDR2: MDHEN and SYDVKM. The CDR3 sequence: CASSFGGDGYTF. The DNA for the CDR3 is TGTGCCAGCAGTTTTGGCGGCGATGGCTACACCTTC.

Points on this clonotype: One end of the junction is discordant with germline, which a read error may explain. V is TRBV7-2 and J is TRBJ1-4; a possible D gene is TRBD1 (6 bases). Germline-derived CDR1 and CDR2 are SGHTA and FQGNSA. This CDR3 has 18 residues. The CDR3 sequence is CASSLVGTTRPTNEKLFF. The DNA of the CDR3 is TGTGCCAGCAGCTTAGTGGGGACAACAAGGCCGACTAATGAAAAGCTGTTTTTT.

This chain uses TRBV14 with TRBJ2-1; 7 bases fit TRBD1. J lost 9 bases, V lost 4 bases, and 18 bases had no gene match. CDR1 is SGHDN and CDR2 is FVKESK in the germline V gene. CDR3 size: 17 residues. CDR3 in DNA: TGTGCCAGCAGCCCGACAGGGCACCTCAGTTTTCAAAGTGAGCAGTTCTTC. As protein: CASSPTGHLSFQSEQFF.

The table lists this clonotype with a count of one. The J gene is TRBJ1-1, the V gene TRBV12-3 or TRBV12-4; 10 bases are shared with TRBD1. V lost 5 bases, J lost 4 bases, and 10 bases stayed unmatched. The CDR3 contains 16 residues. CDR3 in amino acids: CASSTLTGGVGTEAFF. The CDR3 DNA reads as TGTGCCAGCAGTACCCTGACAGGGGGCGTGGGCACTGAAGCTTTCTTT.

This clonotype has just a few counts. The V and J genes are TRBV27 and TRBJ2-3; 10 nucleotides agree with TRBD2. V was pared by 5 bases and J by 2 bases, with 7 bases of the junction left unmatched. This CDR3 spans 16 amino acids. The germline CDR1 and CDR2 sequences are MNHEY and SMNVEV (reference sequence). The DNA of the CDR3 is TGTGCCAGCAGTCACTATAGCGGGGGGAACACAGATACGCAGTATTTT. Its translation: CASSHYSGGNTDTQYF.

This clonotype was counted between two and nine times. The V gene is TRBV7-3, the J gene TRBJ1-1; possible D gene TRBD1, 5 bases. V gave up 0 bases and J gave up 11 bases, with 13 bases separating them. This CDR3 region has 13 residues. Germline V CDR1 and CDR2: SGHTA, FQGTGA. CDR3 sequence reads: CASSLTEGSRAFF. The CDR3 DNA follows: TGTGCCAGCAGCTTAACGGAGGGGAGTCGGGCTTTCTTT.

J is TRBJ2-3 and V is TRBV6-5, with D perhaps matching TRBD1 or TRBD2 (5 bases each). From germline, CDR1 is MNHEY and CDR2 SVGAGI. V was pared by 2 bases and J by 0 bases, with 12 bases between. The CDR3 covers 16 residues. The CDR3 protein is CASSYIEGMSTDTQYF. CDR3 coding DNA: TGTGCCAGCAGTTACATTGAGGGGATGAGCACAGATACGCAGTATTTT.

This clonotype was seen a handful of times. The J gene is TRBJ1-1, the V gene TRBV6-5, with 7 bases that match TRBD1. Germline values: CDR1 MNHEY, CDR2 SVGAGI. Germline trimming cut 0 bases from V and 8 bases from J; bases unmatched to any gene: 3. This CDR3 comprises 13 residues. CDR3 region: CASSYSGQAEAFF. The CDR3 region has the DNA TGTGCCAGCAGTTACTCCGGACAGGCCGAAGCTTTCTTT.

The rearrangement links TRBV7-8 to TRBJ2-3, with TRBD2 matching 9 bases. Germline V CDR1 and CDR2: SGHVS, FQNEAQ. J lost 5 bases, V lost 5 bases, and 14 bases had no gene match. This CDR3 contains 17 residues. In DNA, the CDR3 is TGTGCCAGCAGCGCTAGGAAGCGGGGGGCCCAGAGAGATACGCAGTATTTT. Translation: CASSARKRGAQRDTQYF.

The rearrangement joins TRBV7-2 to TRBJ2-2, with a weak D call TRBD1 (5 bases). The CDR3 totals 15 residues. The germline gives CDR1 SGHTA, CDR2 FQGNSA. Deletions cut 4 bases from V and 6 bases from J, with 15 bases between. The CDR3 DNA sequence: TGTGCCAGCAGCTCGCAGGGTCAGAAGGCCGGGGAGCTGTTTTTT. Protein: CASSSQGQKAGELFF.

This clonotype was observed a handful of times. The V call is TRBV6-5, the J call TRBJ1-6, with D possibly TRBD1 on 6 matching bases. The V end lost 6 bases, the J end lost 9 bases, and 12 bases lay between the germline ends. The CDR3 extends over 13 amino acids. Germline CDR1 is MNHEY and CDR2 is SVGAGI. CDR3 sequence: CASSENRVSPLHF. CDR3 coding DNA: TGTGCCAGCAGCGAAAACAGGGTTTCACCCCTCCACTTT.

At least ten counts were recorded for this clonotype. The chain couples TRBV11-2 to TRBJ2-5, with 12 bases fitting TRBD1. The CDR3 is 16 amino acids. Germline V gene sequence: CDR1 SGHAT, CDR2 FQNNGV. V gave up 5 bases and J gave up 4 bases; unmatched junction bases: 8. DNA for the CDR3: TGTGCCAGCAGCGTCGGGACAGGGGGCTTGCGAGAGACCCAGTACTTC. It specifies CASSVGTGGLRETQYF. Using reference TRBV11-2 and TRBJ2-5 for the parts outside the CDR3, the full variable domain is EAGVAQSPRYKIIEKRQSVAFWCNPISGHATLYWYQQILGQGPKLLIQFQNNGVVDDSQLPKDRFSAERLKGVDSTLKIQPAKLEDSAVYLCASSVGTGGLRETQYFGPGTRLLVL.

The chain links TRBV18 to TRBJ2-2, with TRBD1 matching 7 bases. Germline CDR1 KGHSH, CDR2 LQKENI. After removal of 0 bases from V and 5 bases from J, the junction contained 6 bases not matched to a gene. CDR3 length: 16 residues. CDR3 DNA: TGTGCCAGCTCACCACCGAGGGGGCGCAGGACCGGGGAGCTGTTTTTT. It translates to CASSPPRGRRTGELFF.

This clonotype was detected only once. The V call is TRBV5-5, the J call TRBJ1-5; D may be TRBD1 (6 bases). The CDR3 length is 18 residues. V gave up 2 bases and J gave up 0 bases, with 18 bases separating them. Germline CDR1 SGHKS, CDR2 YYEKEE (reference sequence). CDR3 protein: CASSLEPGTSYSNQPQHF. The CDR3 DNA sequence: TGTGCCAGCAGCTTAGAGCCCGGGACAAGCTATAGCAATCAGCCCCAGCATTTT.

This clonotype was observed a few times. The chain uses TRBV10-3 and TRBJ2-3; 9 positions agree with TRBD1. The germline V gene encodes CDR1 ENHRY and CDR2 SYGVKD. The CDR3 length is 15 residues. J lost 3 bases, V lost 3 bases, and 4 bases had no gene match. The CDR3 DNA reads TGTGCCATCAGTGATTGGGACAGGGTGACAGATACGCAGTATTTT. Protein product: CAISDWDRVTDTQYF.

This clonotype came up many times. CDR3 sequence (DNA): TGCAGTGCTTATACAGGGGACACCTATAATTCACCCCTCCACTTT. Protein: CSAYTGDTYNSPLHF. The chain carries TRBV20-1 and TRBJ1-6; 7 positions agree with TRBD1. CDR3 length: 15 amino acids. Germline-derived CDR1 and CDR2 are DFQATT and SNEGSKA (reference sequence). Trimming took 5 bases from V and 2 from J; bases not matched to a gene: 6.

CDR3 DNA sequence: TGCGCCAGCAGCCGTGGCAGGGAACGGTACTTC. Translated: CASSRGRERYF. V usage is TRBV5-1 and J usage is TRBJ2-7, with D perhaps matching TRBD1 (5 bases). V was pared by 4 bases and J by 12 bases, with 14 bases between. Germline-derived CDR1 and CDR2 are SGHRS and YFSETQ. There are 11 residues in the CDR3.

This chain uses TRBV4-1 with TRBJ1-1; tentative D call: TRBD1 (5 bases). The germline gives CDR1 MGHRA, CDR2 YSYEKL. Trimming cost V 4 bases and J 4 bases, with 16 bases left between them. The CDR3 runs to 15 residues. The CDR3 protein is CASSLLGGVGTEAFF. CDR3 DNA sequence: TGCGCCAGCAGCCTCCTGGGGGGGGTGGGCACTGAAGCTTTCTTT.

J is TRBJ1-2 and V is TRBV6-5; D might be TRBD1 (6 bases). The CDR3 spans 12 residues. With 5 bases removed from V and 2 bases from J, the gap between germline ends came to 6 bases. The V gene's germline CDR1 is MNHEY and CDR2 SVGAGI. The CDR3 sequence is CASSGQNYGYTF. The CDR3 coding sequence is TGTGCCAGCAGTGGACAGAACTATGGCTACACCTTC.

The rearrangement joins TRBV7-2 to TRBJ2-7, with 7 bases matching TRBD1. CDR3 length equals 16 residues. After removal of 1 base from V and 2 bases from J, the junction contained 8 bases not matched to a gene. Germline-derived CDR1 and CDR2 are SGHTA and FQGNSA. CDR3 sequence (DNA): TGTGCCAGCAGCTTAGAGGGGGCCTTGGGGGCCTACGAGCAGTACTTC. Its translation: CASSLEGALGAYEQYF.

The chain combines TRBV19 with TRBJ2-7; 9 nucleotides match TRBD2. The junction had 9 bases not matched to a gene; V was cut back by 6 bases and J by 0 bases. Germline CDR1 is LNHDA and CDR2 is SQIVND (reference sequence). The CDR3 is made up of 16 amino acids. CDR3 nucleotide sequence: TGTGCCAGTAGGTCCGCGGGAGGGCCCTCCTCCTACGAGCAGTACTTC. It is translated as CASRSAGGPSSYEQYF.

This clonotype was counted only a few times. This chain joins TRBV27 and TRBJ2-7; no firm D call. This CDR3 has 13 amino acids. Deletions cut 3 bases from V and 6 bases from J, with 12 bases between. The germline gives CDR1 MNHEY, CDR2 SMNVEV (reference sequence). The CDR3 is CASSLWEGFEQYF. The CDR3 DNA reads TGTGCCAGCAGTTTGTGGGAAGGGTTCGAGCAGTACTTC.

The chain recombines TRBV11-2 with TRBJ2-7, with 8 bases that match TRBD2. The CDR3 is 14 residues long. Per germline, CDR1 SGHAT and CDR2 FQNNGV. Trimming took 4 bases from V and 2 from J; bases not matched to a gene: 4. The CDR3 here is CASSYDSGTYEQYF. For the CDR3, the DNA is TGTGCCAGCAGCTACGATAGCGGGACCTACGAGCAGTACTTC.

This clonotype was detected a few times. The chain uses TRBV20-1 and TRBJ2-3; 8 bases line up with TRBD2. Germline assignment: CDR1 DFQATT and CDR2 SNEGSKA (reference sequence). The CDR3 contains 15 residues. With 3 bases clipped from V and 2 bases from J, the junction kept 7 bases outside the gene matches. The CDR3 DNA reads TGCAGTGCTAGCGGGAGGGAGGAGGTCACAGATACGCAGTATTTT. Its protein is CSASGREEVTDTQYF.

V and J are TRBV20-1 and TRBJ1-1; weak D call: TRBD1 (5 bases). This CDR3 spans 15 amino acids. The germline gives CDR1 DFQATT, CDR2 SNEGSKA (reference sequence). V was cut by 0 bases and J by 5 bases, with 16 bases left in between. For the CDR3, the DNA is TGCAGTGCTAGAGACCGGGACCAAGGTGGAACTGAAGCTTTCTTT. This gives the protein CSARDRDQGGTEAFF.